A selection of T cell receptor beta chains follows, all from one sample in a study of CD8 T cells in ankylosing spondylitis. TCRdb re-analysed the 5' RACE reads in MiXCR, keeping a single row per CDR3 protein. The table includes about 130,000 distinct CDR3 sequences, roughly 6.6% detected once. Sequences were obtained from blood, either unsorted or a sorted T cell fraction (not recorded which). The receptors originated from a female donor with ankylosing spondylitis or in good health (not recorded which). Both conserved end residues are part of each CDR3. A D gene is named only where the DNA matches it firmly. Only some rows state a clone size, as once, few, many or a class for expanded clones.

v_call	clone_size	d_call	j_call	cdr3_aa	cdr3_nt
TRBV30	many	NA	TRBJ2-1	CAWSPSSYNEQFF	TGTGCCTGGAGTCCGAGCTCCTACAATGAGCAGTTCTTC
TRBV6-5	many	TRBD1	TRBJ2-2	CASTLDRVGTGSTGELFF	TGTGCCAGCACCCTAGACAGAGTGGGGACAGGATCTACCGGGGAGCTGTTTTTT
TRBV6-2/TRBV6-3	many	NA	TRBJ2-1	CASSPLGGGTDEQFF	TGTGCCAGCAGTCCCTTGGGGGGGGGCACGGATGAGCAGTTCTTC
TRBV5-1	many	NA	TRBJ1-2	CASSLADPGNYGYTF	TGCGCCAGCAGCTTGGCTGACCCTGGGAACTATGGCTACACCTTC
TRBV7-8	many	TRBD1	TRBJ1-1	CASRPNRGRLNTEAFF	TGTGCCAGCAGACCTAACAGGGGCCGCTTGAACACTGAAGCTTTCTTT
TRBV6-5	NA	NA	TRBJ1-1	CASSYRTGWAFTEAFF	TGTGCCAGCAGTTACAGAACAGGGTGGGCGTTCACTGAAGCTTTCTTT
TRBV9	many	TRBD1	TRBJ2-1	CASSVGEGQGYNEQFF	TGTGCCAGCAGCGTTGGAGAGGGACAGGGGTACAATGAGCAGTTCTTC
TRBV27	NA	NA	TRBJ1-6	CASSPRLQGRVNSPLHF	TGTGCCAGCAGTCCAAGACTCCAGGGCCGGGTAAATTCACCCCTCCACTTT
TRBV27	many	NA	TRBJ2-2	CASSRTYYTGELFF	TGTGCCAGCAGCCGGACATATTACACCGGGGAGCTGTTTTTT
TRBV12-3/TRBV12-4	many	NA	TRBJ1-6	CASSPTVGFDSPLHF	TGTGCCAGCAGCCCAACCGTCGGGTTCGATTCACCCCTCCACTTT
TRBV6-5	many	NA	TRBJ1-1	CASSYRNTEAFF	TGTGCCAGCAGTTACAGGAACACTGAAGCTTTCTTT
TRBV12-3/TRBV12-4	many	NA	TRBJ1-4	CASSTTGVNEKLFF	TGTGCCAGCAGTACGACAGGAGTTAATGAAAAACTGTTTTTT
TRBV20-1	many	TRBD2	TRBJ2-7	CSAGGTTSSYEQYF	TGCAGTGCTGGTGGGACTACATCCTCCTACGAGCAGTACTTC
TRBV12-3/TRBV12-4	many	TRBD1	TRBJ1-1	CASRWGQVNTEAFF	TGTGCCAGCAGGTGGGGACAGGTGAACACTGAAGCTTTCTTT
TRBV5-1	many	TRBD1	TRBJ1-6	CASSSGQGGFDSPLHF	TGCGCCAGCAGCTCGGGACAGGGGGGTTTCGATTCACCCCTCCACTTT
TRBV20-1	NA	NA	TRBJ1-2	CSTSYRAYGYTF	TGCAGTACTAGTTACAGGGCCTATGGCTACACCTTC
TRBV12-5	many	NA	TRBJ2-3	CASGSGHTSTDTQYF	TGTGCTAGTGGATCGGGACACACTAGCACAGATACGCAGTATTTT
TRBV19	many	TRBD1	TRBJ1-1	CASSVGQTLEAFF	TGTGCCAGTAGTGTGGGACAGACCCTTGAAGCTTTCTTT
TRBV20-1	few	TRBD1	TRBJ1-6	CSARDGRTGEYNSPLHF	TGCAGTGCTAGAGATGGGCGGACAGGAGAGTATAATTCACCCCTCCACTTT
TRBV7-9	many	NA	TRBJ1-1	CASSQQGVNTEAFF	TGTGCCAGCAGCCAGCAGGGAGTGAACACTGAAGCTTTCTTT
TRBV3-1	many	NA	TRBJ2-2	CASISASGTATGELFF	TGTGCCAGCATTTCCGCCTCCGGGACCGCGACCGGGGAGCTGTTTTTT
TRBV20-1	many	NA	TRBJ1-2	CSATGFGYGYTF	TGCAGTGCTACAGGGTTCGGTTATGGCTACACCTTC
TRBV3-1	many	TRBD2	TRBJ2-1	CASSQTPGGSYNEQFF	TGTGCCAGCAGCCAAACCCCCGGGGGGTCCTACAATGAGCAGTTCTTC
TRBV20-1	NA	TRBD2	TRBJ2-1	CSARYLGGRGEQFF	TGCAGTGCTAGATACCTTGGAGGGAGGGGTGAGCAGTTCTTC
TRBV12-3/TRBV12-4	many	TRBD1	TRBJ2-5	CASTERTGGEETQYF	TGTGCCAGCACCGAACGGACAGGGGGCGAGGAGACCCAGTACTTC
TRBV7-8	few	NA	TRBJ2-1	CASSRAGRNYNEQFF	TGTGCCAGCAGTCGTGCGGGACGGAACTACAATGAGCAGTTCTTC
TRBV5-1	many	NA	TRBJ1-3	CASSPQAIPGNTIYF	TGCGCCAGCAGCCCCCAGGCCATCCCTGGAAACACCATATATTTT
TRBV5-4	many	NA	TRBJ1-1	CASSLDSTEAFF	TGTGCCAGCAGCTTGGATTCCACTGAAGCTTTCTTT
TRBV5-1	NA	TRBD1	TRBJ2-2	CASSLAVTGVSNTGELFF	TGCGCCAGCAGCTTGGCGGTGACAGGGGTATCGAACACCGGGGAGCTGTTTTTT
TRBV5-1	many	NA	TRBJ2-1	CASSLEQSSYNEQFF	TGCGCCAGCAGCTTGGAACAGAGCTCCTACAATGAGCAGTTCTTC
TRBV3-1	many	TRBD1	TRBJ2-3	CASSPGTGGGLSDTQYF	TGTGCCAGCAGCCCCGGGACAGGGGGCGGCTTATCAGATACGCAGTATTTT
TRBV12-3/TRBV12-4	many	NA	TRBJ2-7	CASSSLGGLYEQYF	TGTGCCAGCAGTTCCCTGGGGGGGCTCTACGAGCAGTACTTC
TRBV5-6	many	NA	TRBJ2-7	CASSLTGPTYEQYF	TGTGCCAGCAGCTTGACAGGGCCCACCTACGAGCAGTACTTC
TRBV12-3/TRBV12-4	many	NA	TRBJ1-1	CASSPPRTVNTEAFF	TGTGCCAGCAGCCCCCCAAGGACAGTTAACACTGAAGCTTTCTTT
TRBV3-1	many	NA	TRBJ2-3	CASSLGGLAEDTQYF	TGTGCCAGCAGCCTGGGTGGCCTAGCAGAAGATACGCAGTATTTT
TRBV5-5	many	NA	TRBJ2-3	CASSLPTGPSTDTQYF	TGTGCCAGCAGCTTACCGACAGGCCCTAGCACAGATACGCAGTATTTT
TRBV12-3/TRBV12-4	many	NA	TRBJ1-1	CASNLGEGTEAFF	TGTGCCAGCAACTTAGGAGAAGGAACTGAAGCTTTCTTT
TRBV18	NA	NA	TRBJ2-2	CASSTDSTGELFF	TGTGCCAGCTCGACGGATAGCACCGGGGAGCTGTTTTTT
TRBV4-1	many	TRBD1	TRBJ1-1	CASGTPGQGTDTEAFF	TGCGCCAGCGGAACTCCCGGACAGGGAACGGACACTGAAGCTTTCTTT
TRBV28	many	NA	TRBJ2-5	CASSSITNRAETQYF	TGTGCCAGCAGTTCTATAACTAACAGGGCCGAGACCCAGTACTTC
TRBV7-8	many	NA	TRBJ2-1	CASSSSRRPGDGQFF	TGTGCCAGCAGCTCCTCCAGACGACCCGGAGATGGGCAGTTCTTC
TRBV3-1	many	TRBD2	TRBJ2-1	CASSQVFLAGRENEQFF	TGTGCCAGCAGCCAAGTCTTTCTAGCGGGGCGAGAGAATGAGCAGTTCTTC
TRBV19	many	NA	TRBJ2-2	CASSEGLTGELFF	TGTGCCAGTAGTGAGGGGTTAACCGGGGAGCTGTTTTTT
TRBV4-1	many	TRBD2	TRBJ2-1	CASSQDWTSGAYNEQFF	TGCGCCAGCAGCCAAGACTGGACTAGCGGGGCTTACAATGAGCAGTTCTTC
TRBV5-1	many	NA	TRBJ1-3	CASSQDSYSGNTIYF	TGCGCCAGCAGCCAAGACAGTTACTCTGGAAACACCATATATTTT
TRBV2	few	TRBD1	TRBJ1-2	CASSVSTGPGIGYTF	TGTGCCAGCAGCGTATCGACAGGGCCGGGCATTGGCTACACCTTC
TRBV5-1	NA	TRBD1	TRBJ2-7	CASSLSGGYEQYF	TGCGCCAGCAGCTTATCAGGGGGCTACGAGCAGTACTTC